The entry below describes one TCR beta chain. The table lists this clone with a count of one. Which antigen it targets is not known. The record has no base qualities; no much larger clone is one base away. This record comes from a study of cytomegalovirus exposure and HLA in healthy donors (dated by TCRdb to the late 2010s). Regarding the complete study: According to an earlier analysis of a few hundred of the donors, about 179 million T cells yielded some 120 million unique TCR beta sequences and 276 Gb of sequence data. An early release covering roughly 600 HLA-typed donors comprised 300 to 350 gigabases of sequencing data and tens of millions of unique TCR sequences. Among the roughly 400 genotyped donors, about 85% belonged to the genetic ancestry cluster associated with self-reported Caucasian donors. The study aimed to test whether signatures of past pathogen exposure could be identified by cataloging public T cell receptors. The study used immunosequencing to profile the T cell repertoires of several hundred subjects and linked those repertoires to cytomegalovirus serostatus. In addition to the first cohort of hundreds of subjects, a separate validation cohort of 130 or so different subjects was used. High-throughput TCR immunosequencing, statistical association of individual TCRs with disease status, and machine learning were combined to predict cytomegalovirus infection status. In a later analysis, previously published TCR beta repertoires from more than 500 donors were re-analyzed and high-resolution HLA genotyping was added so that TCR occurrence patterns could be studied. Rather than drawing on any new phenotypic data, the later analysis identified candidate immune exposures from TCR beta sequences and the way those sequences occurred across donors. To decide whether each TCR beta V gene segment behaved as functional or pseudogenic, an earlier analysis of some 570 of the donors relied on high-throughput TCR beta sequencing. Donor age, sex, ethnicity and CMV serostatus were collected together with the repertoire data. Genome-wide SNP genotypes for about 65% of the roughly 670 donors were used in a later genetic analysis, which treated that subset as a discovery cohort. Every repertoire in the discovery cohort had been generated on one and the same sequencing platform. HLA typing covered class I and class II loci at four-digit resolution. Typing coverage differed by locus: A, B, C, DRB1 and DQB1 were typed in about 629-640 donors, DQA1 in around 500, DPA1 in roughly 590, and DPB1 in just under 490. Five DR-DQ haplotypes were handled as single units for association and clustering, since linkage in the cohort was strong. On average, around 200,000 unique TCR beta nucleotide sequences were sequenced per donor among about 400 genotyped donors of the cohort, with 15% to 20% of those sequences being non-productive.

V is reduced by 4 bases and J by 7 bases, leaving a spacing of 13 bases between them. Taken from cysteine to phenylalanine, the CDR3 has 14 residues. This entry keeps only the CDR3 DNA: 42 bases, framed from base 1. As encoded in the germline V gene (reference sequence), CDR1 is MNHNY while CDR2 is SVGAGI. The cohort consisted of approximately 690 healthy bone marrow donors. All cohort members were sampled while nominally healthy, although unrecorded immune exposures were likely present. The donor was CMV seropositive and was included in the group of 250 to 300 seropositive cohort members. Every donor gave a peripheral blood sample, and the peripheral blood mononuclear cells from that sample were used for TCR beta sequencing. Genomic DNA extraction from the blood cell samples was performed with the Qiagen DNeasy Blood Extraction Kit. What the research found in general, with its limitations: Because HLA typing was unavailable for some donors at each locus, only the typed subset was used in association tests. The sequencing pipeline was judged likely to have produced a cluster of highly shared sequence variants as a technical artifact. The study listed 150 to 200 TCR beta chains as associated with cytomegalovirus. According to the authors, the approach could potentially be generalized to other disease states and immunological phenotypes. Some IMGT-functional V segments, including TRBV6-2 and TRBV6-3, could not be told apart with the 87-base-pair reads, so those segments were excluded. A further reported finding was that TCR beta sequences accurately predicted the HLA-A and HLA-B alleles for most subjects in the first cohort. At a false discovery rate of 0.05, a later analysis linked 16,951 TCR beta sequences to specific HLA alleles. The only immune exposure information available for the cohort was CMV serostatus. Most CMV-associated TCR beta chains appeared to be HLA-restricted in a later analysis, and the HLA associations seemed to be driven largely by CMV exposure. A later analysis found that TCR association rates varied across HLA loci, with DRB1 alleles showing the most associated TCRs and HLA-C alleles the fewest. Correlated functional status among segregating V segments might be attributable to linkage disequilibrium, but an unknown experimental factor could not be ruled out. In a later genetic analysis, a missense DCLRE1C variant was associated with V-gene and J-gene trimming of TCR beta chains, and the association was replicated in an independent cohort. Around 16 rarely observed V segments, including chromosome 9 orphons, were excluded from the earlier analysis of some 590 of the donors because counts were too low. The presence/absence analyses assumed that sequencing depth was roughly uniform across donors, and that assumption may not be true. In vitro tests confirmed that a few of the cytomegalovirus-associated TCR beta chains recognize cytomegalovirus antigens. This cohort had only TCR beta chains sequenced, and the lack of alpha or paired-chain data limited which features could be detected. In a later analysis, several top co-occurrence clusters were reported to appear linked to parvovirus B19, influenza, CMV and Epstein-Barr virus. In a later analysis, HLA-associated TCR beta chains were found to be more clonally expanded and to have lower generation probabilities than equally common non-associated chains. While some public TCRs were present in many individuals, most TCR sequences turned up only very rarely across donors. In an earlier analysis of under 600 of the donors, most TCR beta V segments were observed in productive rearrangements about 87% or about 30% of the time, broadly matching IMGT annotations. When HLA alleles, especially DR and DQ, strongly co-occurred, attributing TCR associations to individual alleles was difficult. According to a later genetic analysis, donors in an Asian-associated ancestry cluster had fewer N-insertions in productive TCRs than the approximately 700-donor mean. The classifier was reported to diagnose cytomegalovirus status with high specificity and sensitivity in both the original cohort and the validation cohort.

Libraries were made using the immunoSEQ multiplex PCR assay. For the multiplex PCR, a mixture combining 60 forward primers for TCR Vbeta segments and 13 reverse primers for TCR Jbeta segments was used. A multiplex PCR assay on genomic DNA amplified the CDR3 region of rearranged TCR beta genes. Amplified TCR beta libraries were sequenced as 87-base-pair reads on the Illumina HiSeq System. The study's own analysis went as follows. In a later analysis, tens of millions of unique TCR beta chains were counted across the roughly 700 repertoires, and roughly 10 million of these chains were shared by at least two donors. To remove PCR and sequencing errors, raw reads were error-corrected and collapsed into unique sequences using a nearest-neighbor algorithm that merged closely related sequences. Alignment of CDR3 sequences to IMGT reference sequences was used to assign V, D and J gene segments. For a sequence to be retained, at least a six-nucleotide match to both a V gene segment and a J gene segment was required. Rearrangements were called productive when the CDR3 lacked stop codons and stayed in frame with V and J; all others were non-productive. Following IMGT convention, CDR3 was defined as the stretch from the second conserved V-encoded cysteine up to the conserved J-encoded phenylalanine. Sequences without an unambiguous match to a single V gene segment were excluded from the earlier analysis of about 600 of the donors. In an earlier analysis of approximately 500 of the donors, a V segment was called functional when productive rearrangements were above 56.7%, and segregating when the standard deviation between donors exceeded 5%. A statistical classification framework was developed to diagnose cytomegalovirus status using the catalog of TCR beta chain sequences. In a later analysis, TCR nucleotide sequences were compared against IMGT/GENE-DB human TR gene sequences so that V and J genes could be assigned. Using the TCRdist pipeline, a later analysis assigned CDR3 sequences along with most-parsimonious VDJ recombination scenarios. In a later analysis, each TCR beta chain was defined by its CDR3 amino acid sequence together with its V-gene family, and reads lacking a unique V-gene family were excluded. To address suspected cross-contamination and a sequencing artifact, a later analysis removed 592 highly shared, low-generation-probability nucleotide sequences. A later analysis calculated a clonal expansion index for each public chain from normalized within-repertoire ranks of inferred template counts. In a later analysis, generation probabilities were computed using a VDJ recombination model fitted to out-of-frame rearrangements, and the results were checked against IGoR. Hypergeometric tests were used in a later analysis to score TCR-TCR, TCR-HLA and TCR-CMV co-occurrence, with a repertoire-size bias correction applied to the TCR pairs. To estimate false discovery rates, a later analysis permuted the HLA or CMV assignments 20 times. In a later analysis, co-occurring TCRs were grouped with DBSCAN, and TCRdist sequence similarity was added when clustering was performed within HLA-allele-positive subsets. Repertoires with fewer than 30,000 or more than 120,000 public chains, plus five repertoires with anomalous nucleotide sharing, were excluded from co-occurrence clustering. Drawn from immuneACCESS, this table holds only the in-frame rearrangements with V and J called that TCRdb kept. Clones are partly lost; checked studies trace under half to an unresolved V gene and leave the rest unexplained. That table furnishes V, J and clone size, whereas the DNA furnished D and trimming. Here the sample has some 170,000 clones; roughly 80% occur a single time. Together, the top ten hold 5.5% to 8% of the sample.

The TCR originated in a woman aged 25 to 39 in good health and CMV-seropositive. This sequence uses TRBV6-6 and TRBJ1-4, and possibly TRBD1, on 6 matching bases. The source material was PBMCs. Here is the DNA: TGTGCCAGCAGTTGGGGCAGGGGAAGTGAAAAACTGTTTTTT. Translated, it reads CASSWGRGSEKLFF.